Here is one T cell receptor beta chain with its context. The antigen it recognizes is unknown. Inclusive of the bounding cysteine and phenylalanine, the CDR3 is 16 residues long. CDR3 DNA only is kept here, 48 bases in frame from base 1. CDR1 and CDR2, per the germline V gene, are MNHEY and SVGAGI. V is reduced by 0 bases and J by 5 bases, leaving a spacing of 16 bases between them. This sample stems from a study of cytomegalovirus exposure and HLA in healthy donors (dated 2017 in TCRdb). For the wider study: An earlier analysis of several hundred of the donors reported 250 to 300 Gb of sequence data and around 100 million unique TCR beta sequences obtained from around 170 million T cells. An early release that covered several hundred HLA-typed donors contained around 330 gigabases of sequencing data and tens of millions of unique TCR sequences. The genetic ancestry cluster associated with self-reported Caucasian donors included 80% to 90% of the roughly 400 genotyped donors. The aim of the study was to test whether cataloging public T cell receptors could identify signatures of past pathogen exposure. The study profiled the T cell repertoires of under 850 subjects by immunosequencing and related them to cytomegalovirus serostatus. In addition to the first cohort of hundreds of subjects, a separate validation cohort of approximately 130 different subjects was used. The study combined high-throughput TCR immunosequencing, statistical association of individual TCRs with disease status, and machine learning to predict cytomegalovirus infection status. To study patterns of TCR occurrence, a later analysis re-analyzed previously published TCR beta repertoires from 650 to 750 donors and added high-resolution HLA genotyping. The later analysis used no new phenotypic data to find candidate immune exposures, relying instead on TCR beta sequences and their occurrence across donors. An earlier analysis of 587 of the donors used high-throughput TCR beta sequencing to judge whether each TCR beta V gene segment behaved as functional or pseudogenic. Alongside the repertoire data, information on donor age, sex, ethnicity and CMV serostatus was compiled. A later genetic analysis used genome-wide SNP genotypes for 398 of the 666 donors, treating that subset as a discovery cohort. All discovery cohort repertoires had been generated on a single sequencing platform. HLA typing covered class I and class II loci at four-digit resolution. Typing coverage varied by locus: about 620-630 donors for A, B, C, DRB1 and DQB1; more than 500 for DQA1; about 590 for DPA1; roughly 470 for DPB1. Four or five DR-DQ haplotypes were handled as single units for association and clustering because linkage in the cohort was strong. On average, around 230,000 unique TCR beta nucleotide sequences were sequenced per donor among 350 to 400 genotyped donors of the cohort, with about 17% of those sequences being non-productive. Overall study outcomes, separate from this receptor: In a later analysis, the rate of TCR association differed among HLA loci, with DRB1 alleles having the most associated TCRs and HLA-C alleles having the fewest. The only immune exposure information available for the cohort was CMV serostatus. In vitro tests confirmed that a few of the cytomegalovirus-associated TCR beta chains recognize cytomegalovirus antigens. The authors suggested that the approach could potentially be generalized to other disease states and immunological phenotypes. Most TCR sequences were observed very rarely across donors, whereas some public TCRs were present in many individuals. Correlated functional status among segregating V segments might reflect linkage disequilibrium, but an unknown experimental factor could not be ruled out. The sequencing pipeline was judged likely to have produced a cluster of highly shared sequence variants as a technical artifact. In a later analysis, HLA-associated TCR beta chains were found to be more clonally expanded and to have lower generation probabilities than equally common non-associated chains. The study listed 164 TCR beta chains as associated with cytomegalovirus. A later analysis reported that several top co-occurrence clusters appeared linked to parvovirus B19, influenza, CMV and Epstein-Barr virus. This cohort had only TCR beta chains sequenced, and the lack of alpha or paired-chain data limited which features could be detected. In a later genetic analysis, fewer N-insertions in productive TCRs were reported among donors in an Asian-associated ancestry cluster than the roughly 700-donor mean. Most CMV-associated TCR beta chains appeared to be HLA-restricted in a later analysis, and the HLA associations seemed to be driven largely by CMV exposure. An association between a missense DCLRE1C variant and V-gene and J-gene trimming of TCR beta chains was found in a later genetic analysis and replicated in an independent cohort. The 87-base-pair reads could not distinguish some IMGT-functional V segments, including TRBV6-2 and TRBV6-3, so those segments were excluded. A further reported finding was that TCR beta sequences accurately predicted the HLA-A and HLA-B alleles for most subjects in the first cohort. In an earlier analysis of a few hundred of the donors, most TCR beta V segments were observed in productive rearrangements about 90% or about 30% of the time, broadly matching IMGT annotations. At a false discovery rate of 0.05, a later analysis linked under 20,000 TCR beta sequences to specific HLA alleles. Fewer than 20 rarely observed V segments, including chromosome 9 orphons, were excluded from the earlier analysis of approximately 600 of the donors because counts were too low. Because HLA typing was unavailable for some donors at each locus, only the typed subset was used in association tests. Presence/absence analyses assumed roughly uniform sequencing depth across donors, an assumption that may not hold. Cytomegalovirus status was reported to be diagnosed by the classifier with high specificity and sensitivity in both the original and validation cohorts. Strong co-occurrence of HLA alleles, especially DR and DQ, made assigning TCR associations to individual alleles difficult.

Library generation was performed with the immunoSEQ multiplex PCR assay. For the multiplex PCR, a mixture combining 60 forward primers for TCR Vbeta segments and 13 reverse primers for TCR Jbeta segments was used. The CDR3 region of rearranged TCR beta genes was amplified from genomic DNA with a multiplex PCR assay. The Illumina HiSeq System was used to sequence the amplified TCR beta libraries as 87-base-pair reads. The authors processed their data as follows. Across the 500 to 850 repertoires, a later analysis counted some 80 million unique TCR beta chains, roughly 11 million of which were shared by at least two donors. A nearest-neighbor algorithm error-corrected the raw reads and collapsed the reads into unique sequences, merging closely related sequences to remove PCR and sequencing errors. To assign V, D and J gene segments, CDR3 sequences were aligned to IMGT reference sequences. For a sequence to be retained, a match of at least six nucleotides was required to both a V gene segment and a J gene segment. A rearrangement counted as productive if the CDR3 had no stop codons and remained in frame with V and J, and every other rearrangement counted as non-productive. Following IMGT convention, CDR3 was defined as the stretch from the second conserved V-encoded cysteine up to the conserved J-encoded phenylalanine. The earlier analysis of some 540 of the donors excluded any sequence lacking an unambiguous match to a single V gene segment. An earlier analysis of several hundred of the donors called V segments functional above 56.7% productive rearrangements and segregating when the between-donor standard deviation exceeded 5%. A statistical classification framework was built for diagnosing cytomegalovirus status from the catalog of TCR beta chain sequences. V and J gene assignment, in a later analysis, came from comparing TCR nucleotide sequences with IMGT/GENE-DB human TR gene sequences. Using the TCRdist pipeline, a later analysis assigned CDR3 sequences along with most-parsimonious VDJ recombination scenarios. A later analysis defined each TCR beta chain by its CDR3 amino acid sequence plus V-gene family, and excluded reads lacking a unique V-gene family. As a way to deal with suspected cross-contamination and a sequencing artifact, a later analysis dropped 640 or so nucleotide sequences that were highly shared and had low generation probability. In a later analysis, a clonal expansion index was calculated for each public chain from normalized within-repertoire ranks of inferred template counts. Generation probabilities in a later analysis came from a VDJ recombination model fitted to out-of-frame rearrangements, and those results were checked against IGoR. A later analysis scored TCR-TCR, TCR-HLA and TCR-CMV co-occurrence with hypergeometric tests, applying a repertoire-size bias correction to TCR pairs. In a later analysis, false discovery rates were estimated by permuting HLA or CMV assignments 20 times. In a later analysis, co-occurring TCRs were grouped using DBSCAN, and TCRdist sequence similarity was added for clustering within HLA-allele-positive subsets. Repertoires with fewer than 30,000 or more than 120,000 public chains, plus five repertoires with anomalous nucleotide sharing, were excluded from co-occurrence clustering. This is the immuneACCESS table as TCRdb keeps it, with only in-frame sequences that have V and J called. A part of the clones is gone; compared with another copy, unresolved V genes explain less than half, and the rest is unexplained. The V and J calls and clone size come from that table; D and trimming were worked out from the DNA. This sample's records show 200,000 to 250,000 clones. The ten largest clones add up to about 1% of the sample.

The cohort was made up of roughly 670 healthy bone marrow donors. All cohort members were sampled while nominally healthy, although unrecorded immune exposures were likely present. The donor was CMV seropositive and belonged to the group of 250 to 300 seropositive cohort members. A peripheral blood sample was collected from each donor, and TCR beta sequencing was performed on peripheral blood mononuclear cells. The Qiagen DNeasy Blood Extraction Kit was used to extract genomic DNA from the blood cell samples. The sequence came from a woman in her twenties or thirties in good health and CMV-seropositive. The receptor chain draws on TRBV6-5 and TRBJ2-5; a confident D gene designation cannot be given. Sequenced material: PBMCs. The CDR3 amino acid sequence is: CASSYSIRQLRETQYF. The sequence in DNA is TGTGCCAGCAGTTACTCGATCAGGCAGCTTCGCGAGACCCAGTACTTC.